The clone carrying this T cell receptor (beta chain) came up a few times. This sample was included in a study of blood T cells in healthy people across ages. Study as a whole: Using template switching, researchers captured about one barcoded beta molecule for each two T cells.

CDR3 length: 17 amino acids. Germline V gene data show CDR1 as SGHRS and CDR2 as YFSETQ. V was pared by 0 bases and J by 3 bases, with 7 bases of the junction left unmatched. A sample-barcoded 5' primer and a J-beta primer mix were used in a second PCR of roughly 7 to 11 cycles. TCRdb independently ran MiXCR on the 5' RACE reads; one entry per CDR3 protein. Here the sample spans 500,000 to 550,000 distinct CDR3 sequences, about 25% being singletons. These same records also appear under a second study, on T cells of mothers and their children.

The sample comprised blood. The clonotype comes from a boy younger than 18 in good health. V is TRBV5-1 and J is TRBJ2-2, with 8 positions matching TRBD1. The CDR3 region has the DNA TGCGCCAGCAGCTTGGGAGTAGCAGGGGGCGACACCGGGGAGCTGTTTTTT. Its protein is CASSLGVAGGDTGELFF.